The 23 T cell receptor beta chains below come from one sample, sequenced in a study of regulatory T cells in long-lasting Graves disease. Documented time point: newly diagnosed GD, antithyroid drugs for less than 3 months. The TCR library was made from RNA that had been extracted from PBMCs in TRIzol. In building TCR beta libraries, iRepertoire HTBI primers were used together with Arm-PCR of CDR3 regions. Using its own MiXCR run on the multiplex PCR reads, TCRdb lists one record per CDR3 protein. The sample lists 540,000 or so distinct CDR3 sequences, approximately 12% occurring once. This sample was shared with a second study, whose subject was T cells in Graves' hyperthyroidism and ophthalmopathy.

Sequencing used peripheral blood mononuclear cells (PBMCs), obtained at new diagnosis, from a patient treated with antithyroid drugs. The receptors come from a man aged 25-45 years with Graves disease.

This clonotype appeared many times. This chain connects TRBV12-3 or TRBV12-4 to TRBJ2-7; TRBD1 is a possible D gene (6 bases). The V and J ends lost 6 bases and 3 bases respectively, with 15 bases between them. The CDR3 loop spans 14 amino acids. CDR3 sequence reads: CASRATGTLYEQYF. The CDR3 nucleotides are TGTGCCAGCAGAGCTACCGGGACACTCTACGAGCAGTACTTC.

This clonotype was observed at least ten times. This rearrangement joins TRBV11-2 to TRBJ2-5; 9 positions match TRBD2. There are 16 residues in the CDR3. The germline V gene encodes CDR1 SGHAT and CDR2 FQNNGV. V lost 2 bases to trimming and J lost 4 bases; unmatched junction nucleotides: 8. In nucleotides, the CDR3 is TGTGCCAGCAGCTTACAGGGGTCTAGCGGGATAGAGACCCAGTACTTC. The encoded protein is CASSLQGSSGIETQYF.

At least ten counts were recorded for this clonotype. This chain joins TRBV3-1 and TRBJ2-7; 11 bases align to TRBD1. CDR1 and CDR2 (germline): LGHDT, YNNKEL (reference sequence). This CDR3 is 14 amino acids long. V lost 4 bases to trimming and J lost 4 bases; unmatched junction nucleotides: 3. CDR3 region: CASSRGTGGYEQYF. The CDR3 DNA is TGTGCCAGCAGCCGGGGGACAGGGGGATACGAGCAGTACTTC.

This clonotype has a count of ten or more. The chain recombines TRBV29-1 with TRBJ2-2; D is perhaps TRBD1 (6 bases). V lost 6 bases and J lost 4, with 18 bases in between. This CDR3 has 15 residues. Germline CDR1 is SQVTM and CDR2 is ANQGSEA. The DNA for the CDR3 is TGCAGCGTACCCGGGACACTGCTTTTCACCGGGGAGCTGTTTTTT. It specifies CSVPGTLLFTGELFF.

This clonotype was seen at least ten times. V usage is TRBV29-1 and J usage is TRBJ1-1; D gene unclear. Between the trimmed V and J ends, which lost 1 base and 7 bases, there was a span of 10 bases. The germline gives CDR1 SQVTM, CDR2 ANQGSEA. The CDR3 has 12 residues. The DNA of the CDR3 is TGCAGCGTTGAAGTGAGGAGGGATGAAGCTTTCTTT. This encodes CSVEVRRDEAFF.

A note on this clonotype: Being one base from a much bigger clone, this may be a read error. V usage is TRBV6-1 and J usage is TRBJ1-3, with D unclear. CDR3 length equals 12 residues. Germline V gene data show CDR1 as MNHNS and CDR2 as SASEGT. The DNA for the CDR3 is TGTGCCAGCACGGGCTCTGGAAACACCGTATATTTT. The encoded protein is CASTGSGNTVYF.

In this sample, this clonotype turned up a few times. This chain uses TRBV5-6 with TRBJ2-1, with 11 bases aligning to TRBD2. The CDR3 is 14 amino acids. V shed 2 bases, J shed 14 bases, and the junction held 9 bases outside the gene matches. CDR1 is SGHDT, CDR2 YYEEEE, per germline. This CDR3 reads CASSLTRLAGSKFF. CDR3 nucleotides: TGTGCCAGCAGCTTAACGCGACTAGCGGGATCAAAGTTCTTC.

The genes are TRBV19 and TRBJ2-5; tentative D call: TRBD2 (7 bases). CDR3 length equals 16 residues. The germline CDR1 and CDR2 sequences are LNHDA and SQIVND (reference sequence). With 6 bases removed from V and 4 bases from J, the gap between germline ends came to 21 bases. In nucleotides, the CDR3 is TGTGCCAGTAGAAGAGATCACAAGGGGGGGCGAGAGACCCAGTACTTC. Translating gives CASRRDHKGGRETQYF.

At least ten counts were recorded for this clonotype. This chain connects TRBV20-1 to TRBJ2-7, with D perhaps being TRBD1 or TRBD2 (5 bases each). Germline CDR1 and CDR2: DFQATT and SNEGSKA (reference sequence). V was trimmed by 5 bases and J by 2 bases, leaving 10 bases between them. The CDR3 contains 12 residues. In DNA form, the CDR3 reads TGCAGTGCTGGGGACGACCCCTACGAGCAGTACTTC. Protein: CSAGDDPYEQYF.

This clonotype was counted at least ten times. J is TRBJ1-5 and V is TRBV6-8, with 8 bases lining up with TRBD1. CDR3 length equals 13 residues. Trimming cost V 8 bases and J 3 bases; bases outside gene matches: 3. Germline V CDR1 and CDR2: MNHGY, SAAAGT. Here the CDR3 reads CASLGQVNQPQHF. The CDR3 DNA reads as TGTGCCAGCCTGGGACAGGTCAATCAGCCCCAGCATTTT.

This clonotype was observed a few times. The chain is built from TRBV6-1 and TRBJ2-5, with a possible D match to TRBD1 (6 bases). Germline CDR1 and CDR2: MNHNS and SASEGT. Trimming cost V 4 bases and J 2 bases, with 8 bases left between them. The CDR3 spans 13 residues. This CDR3 reads CASSAQGQETQYF. The CDR3 nucleotides read TGTGCCAGCAGTGCACAGGGACAAGAGACCCAGTACTTC.

The chain is built from TRBV5-1 and TRBJ2-5, with D perhaps TRBD2 (5 bases). Germline V lookup: CDR1 SGHRS, CDR2 YFSETQ. Trimming removed 4 bases at V and 6 bases at J, with 19 bases between. This CDR3 region has 15 residues. The CDR3 sequence is CASSLDAGDGKTQYF. CDR3 in DNA: TGCGCCAGCAGCCTTGATGCCGGGGATGGGAAGACCCAGTACTTC. Together with reference TRBV5-1 and TRBJ2-5, the CDR3 gives the full variable domain: KAGVTQTPRYLIKTRGQQVTLSCSPISGHRSVSWYQQTPGQGLQFLFEYFSETQRNKGNFPGRFSGRQFSNSRSEMNVSTLELGDSALYLCASSLDAGDGKTQYFGPGTRLLVL.

There are many counts of this clonotype. V usage is TRBV15 and J usage is TRBJ2-3, with 11 bases identical to TRBD2. J gave up 2 bases and V 0 bases, and 1 base lay outside the gene matches. Germline V gene data show CDR1 as LNHNV and CDR2 as YYDKDF (reference sequence). The CDR3 is 16 amino acids. This chain's CDR3 is CATSREGLADTDTQYF. As DNA, the CDR3 is TGTGCCACCAGCAGAGAGGGACTAGCGGACACAGATACGCAGTATTTT.

This clonotype was found a few times. J is TRBJ2-2 and V is TRBV20-1; D possibly corresponds to TRBD2 (6 bases). The CDR3 totals 19 residues. From germline, CDR1 is DFQATT and CDR2 SNEGSKA (reference sequence). Trimming removed 4 bases at V and 6 bases at J, with 30 bases between. The CDR3 loop is CSAIVGGWDPYPKPGELFF. CDR3 nucleotide sequence: TGCAGTGCTATCGTGGGGGGATGGGACCCTTATCCCAAACCCGGGGAGCTGTTTTTT.

This clonotype was counted ten times or more. J is TRBJ2-1 and V is TRBV7-9, with a weak D call TRBD2 (6 bases). V was clipped by 5 bases and J by 7 bases, with 15 bases between them. Germline V CDR1 and CDR2: SEHNR, FQNEAQ (reference sequence). There are 14 residues in the CDR3. CDR3 region: CASSPGLGQNEQFF. Written as DNA, the CDR3 is TGTGCCAGCAGCCCGGGACTCGGCCAAAATGAGCAGTTCTTC.

The chain couples TRBV7-2 to TRBJ2-1; D possibly uses TRBD1 or TRBD2 (5 bases each). Trimming shortened V by 4 bases and J by 7 bases, and 14 bases separated the two germline ends. This CDR3 is 14 amino acids long. Germline V lookup: CDR1 SGHTA, CDR2 FQGNSA. DNA for the CDR3: TGTGCCAGCAGCTCCTACCGGGACCATAATGAGCAGTTCTTC. Protein sequence: CASSSYRDHNEQFF.

The chain couples TRBV27 to TRBJ2-7, with 10 bases lining up with TRBD1. With 8 bases clipped from V and 8 bases from J, the junction kept 15 bases outside the gene matches. This CDR3 contains 15 residues. Germline loops: CDR1 MNHEY, CDR2 SMNVEV (reference sequence). DNA for the CDR3: TGTGCCAGCGGACGTTTTCGTAGGACAGGGGGAAAGCAGTACTTC. This codes for CASGRFRRTGGKQYF.

This clonotype was picked up a small number of times. The rearrangement uses TRBV18 and TRBJ2-1; the match to TRBD2 covers 10 bases. The CDR3 length is 15 residues. Germline CDR1 KGHSH, CDR2 LQKENI. Trimming removed 0 bases from V and 9 bases from J; junction bases left unmatched: 5. CDR3 residues: CASSPPSGRFSEQFF. As DNA, the CDR3 is TGTGCCAGCTCACCACCTAGCGGGAGGTTCAGTGAGCAGTTCTTC.

Many counts were recorded for this clonotype. The chain combines TRBV10-3 with TRBJ2-7; possibly TRBD1 for D (6 bases). Germline V lookup: CDR1 ENHRY, CDR2 SYGVKD. V lost 6 bases and J lost 2, with 14 bases in between. The CDR3 spans 14 residues. DNA for the CDR3: TGTGCCATCAGGGGGGTGGACAGAGCCTACGAGCAGTACTTC. Translating gives CAIRGVDRAYEQYF.

This sequence joins TRBV9 and TRBJ2-1; D remains unclear. This CDR3 is built from 15 residues. Germline values: CDR1 SGDLS, CDR2 YYNGEE. V gave up 1 base and J gave up 0 bases, with 8 bases separating them. As DNA, the CDR3 is TGTGCCAGCAGCGTATACGGAGACTCCTACAATGAGCAGTTCTTC. It yields the protein CASSVYGDSYNEQFF.

This clonotype was counted at least ten times. The chain carries TRBV20-1 and TRBJ2-3; 10 positions match TRBD2. Germline CDR1 reads DFQATT; CDR2 reads SNEGSKA (reference sequence). Germline trimming cut 4 bases from V and 4 bases from J; bases unmatched to any gene: 5. There are 14 residues in the CDR3. CDR3 protein: CSANLAGVADTQYF. CDR3 nucleotides: TGCAGTGCTAACCTAGCGGGGGTGGCAGATACGCAGTATTTT.

This clonotype was detected many times. The V gene is TRBV5-1, the J gene TRBJ1-5; D remains unclear. The ends were cut back, 5 bases at V and 4 bases at J, with 4 bases in the middle. Germline V lookup: CDR1 SGHRS, CDR2 YFSETQ. CDR3 size: 11 residues. The CDR3 bases are TGCGCCAGCAGTCGGAATCAGCCCCAGCATTTT. It codes for CASSRNQPQHF.

The sample holds many counts of this clonotype. V is TRBV6-1 and J is TRBJ1-3; maybe TRBD1 (6 bases). This CDR3 is built from 15 residues. Trimming stripped 6 bases from V and 4 bases from J, with 16 bases between. Germline V CDR1 and CDR2: MNHNS, SASEGT. The CDR3 protein is CASRKIYRAGNTIYF. The CDR3 nucleotides are TGTGCCAGCAGAAAAATATACAGGGCCGGAAACACCATATATTTT.